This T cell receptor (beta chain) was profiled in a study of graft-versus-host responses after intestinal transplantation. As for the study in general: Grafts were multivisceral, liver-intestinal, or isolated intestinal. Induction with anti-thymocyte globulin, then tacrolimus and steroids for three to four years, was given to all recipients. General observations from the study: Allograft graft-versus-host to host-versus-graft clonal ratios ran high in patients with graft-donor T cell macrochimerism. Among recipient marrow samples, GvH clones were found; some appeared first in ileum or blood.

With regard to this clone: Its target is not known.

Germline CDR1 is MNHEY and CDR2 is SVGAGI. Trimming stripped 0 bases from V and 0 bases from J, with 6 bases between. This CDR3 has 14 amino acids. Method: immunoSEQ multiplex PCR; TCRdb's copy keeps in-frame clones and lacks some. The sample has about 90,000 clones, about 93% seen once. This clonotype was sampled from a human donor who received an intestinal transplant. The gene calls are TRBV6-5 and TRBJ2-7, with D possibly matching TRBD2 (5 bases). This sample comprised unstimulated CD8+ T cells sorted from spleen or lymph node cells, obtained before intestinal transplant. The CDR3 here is CASSYSAGSYEQYF. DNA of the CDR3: TGTGCCAGCAGTTACTCCGCGGGCTCCTACGAGCAGTACTTC.